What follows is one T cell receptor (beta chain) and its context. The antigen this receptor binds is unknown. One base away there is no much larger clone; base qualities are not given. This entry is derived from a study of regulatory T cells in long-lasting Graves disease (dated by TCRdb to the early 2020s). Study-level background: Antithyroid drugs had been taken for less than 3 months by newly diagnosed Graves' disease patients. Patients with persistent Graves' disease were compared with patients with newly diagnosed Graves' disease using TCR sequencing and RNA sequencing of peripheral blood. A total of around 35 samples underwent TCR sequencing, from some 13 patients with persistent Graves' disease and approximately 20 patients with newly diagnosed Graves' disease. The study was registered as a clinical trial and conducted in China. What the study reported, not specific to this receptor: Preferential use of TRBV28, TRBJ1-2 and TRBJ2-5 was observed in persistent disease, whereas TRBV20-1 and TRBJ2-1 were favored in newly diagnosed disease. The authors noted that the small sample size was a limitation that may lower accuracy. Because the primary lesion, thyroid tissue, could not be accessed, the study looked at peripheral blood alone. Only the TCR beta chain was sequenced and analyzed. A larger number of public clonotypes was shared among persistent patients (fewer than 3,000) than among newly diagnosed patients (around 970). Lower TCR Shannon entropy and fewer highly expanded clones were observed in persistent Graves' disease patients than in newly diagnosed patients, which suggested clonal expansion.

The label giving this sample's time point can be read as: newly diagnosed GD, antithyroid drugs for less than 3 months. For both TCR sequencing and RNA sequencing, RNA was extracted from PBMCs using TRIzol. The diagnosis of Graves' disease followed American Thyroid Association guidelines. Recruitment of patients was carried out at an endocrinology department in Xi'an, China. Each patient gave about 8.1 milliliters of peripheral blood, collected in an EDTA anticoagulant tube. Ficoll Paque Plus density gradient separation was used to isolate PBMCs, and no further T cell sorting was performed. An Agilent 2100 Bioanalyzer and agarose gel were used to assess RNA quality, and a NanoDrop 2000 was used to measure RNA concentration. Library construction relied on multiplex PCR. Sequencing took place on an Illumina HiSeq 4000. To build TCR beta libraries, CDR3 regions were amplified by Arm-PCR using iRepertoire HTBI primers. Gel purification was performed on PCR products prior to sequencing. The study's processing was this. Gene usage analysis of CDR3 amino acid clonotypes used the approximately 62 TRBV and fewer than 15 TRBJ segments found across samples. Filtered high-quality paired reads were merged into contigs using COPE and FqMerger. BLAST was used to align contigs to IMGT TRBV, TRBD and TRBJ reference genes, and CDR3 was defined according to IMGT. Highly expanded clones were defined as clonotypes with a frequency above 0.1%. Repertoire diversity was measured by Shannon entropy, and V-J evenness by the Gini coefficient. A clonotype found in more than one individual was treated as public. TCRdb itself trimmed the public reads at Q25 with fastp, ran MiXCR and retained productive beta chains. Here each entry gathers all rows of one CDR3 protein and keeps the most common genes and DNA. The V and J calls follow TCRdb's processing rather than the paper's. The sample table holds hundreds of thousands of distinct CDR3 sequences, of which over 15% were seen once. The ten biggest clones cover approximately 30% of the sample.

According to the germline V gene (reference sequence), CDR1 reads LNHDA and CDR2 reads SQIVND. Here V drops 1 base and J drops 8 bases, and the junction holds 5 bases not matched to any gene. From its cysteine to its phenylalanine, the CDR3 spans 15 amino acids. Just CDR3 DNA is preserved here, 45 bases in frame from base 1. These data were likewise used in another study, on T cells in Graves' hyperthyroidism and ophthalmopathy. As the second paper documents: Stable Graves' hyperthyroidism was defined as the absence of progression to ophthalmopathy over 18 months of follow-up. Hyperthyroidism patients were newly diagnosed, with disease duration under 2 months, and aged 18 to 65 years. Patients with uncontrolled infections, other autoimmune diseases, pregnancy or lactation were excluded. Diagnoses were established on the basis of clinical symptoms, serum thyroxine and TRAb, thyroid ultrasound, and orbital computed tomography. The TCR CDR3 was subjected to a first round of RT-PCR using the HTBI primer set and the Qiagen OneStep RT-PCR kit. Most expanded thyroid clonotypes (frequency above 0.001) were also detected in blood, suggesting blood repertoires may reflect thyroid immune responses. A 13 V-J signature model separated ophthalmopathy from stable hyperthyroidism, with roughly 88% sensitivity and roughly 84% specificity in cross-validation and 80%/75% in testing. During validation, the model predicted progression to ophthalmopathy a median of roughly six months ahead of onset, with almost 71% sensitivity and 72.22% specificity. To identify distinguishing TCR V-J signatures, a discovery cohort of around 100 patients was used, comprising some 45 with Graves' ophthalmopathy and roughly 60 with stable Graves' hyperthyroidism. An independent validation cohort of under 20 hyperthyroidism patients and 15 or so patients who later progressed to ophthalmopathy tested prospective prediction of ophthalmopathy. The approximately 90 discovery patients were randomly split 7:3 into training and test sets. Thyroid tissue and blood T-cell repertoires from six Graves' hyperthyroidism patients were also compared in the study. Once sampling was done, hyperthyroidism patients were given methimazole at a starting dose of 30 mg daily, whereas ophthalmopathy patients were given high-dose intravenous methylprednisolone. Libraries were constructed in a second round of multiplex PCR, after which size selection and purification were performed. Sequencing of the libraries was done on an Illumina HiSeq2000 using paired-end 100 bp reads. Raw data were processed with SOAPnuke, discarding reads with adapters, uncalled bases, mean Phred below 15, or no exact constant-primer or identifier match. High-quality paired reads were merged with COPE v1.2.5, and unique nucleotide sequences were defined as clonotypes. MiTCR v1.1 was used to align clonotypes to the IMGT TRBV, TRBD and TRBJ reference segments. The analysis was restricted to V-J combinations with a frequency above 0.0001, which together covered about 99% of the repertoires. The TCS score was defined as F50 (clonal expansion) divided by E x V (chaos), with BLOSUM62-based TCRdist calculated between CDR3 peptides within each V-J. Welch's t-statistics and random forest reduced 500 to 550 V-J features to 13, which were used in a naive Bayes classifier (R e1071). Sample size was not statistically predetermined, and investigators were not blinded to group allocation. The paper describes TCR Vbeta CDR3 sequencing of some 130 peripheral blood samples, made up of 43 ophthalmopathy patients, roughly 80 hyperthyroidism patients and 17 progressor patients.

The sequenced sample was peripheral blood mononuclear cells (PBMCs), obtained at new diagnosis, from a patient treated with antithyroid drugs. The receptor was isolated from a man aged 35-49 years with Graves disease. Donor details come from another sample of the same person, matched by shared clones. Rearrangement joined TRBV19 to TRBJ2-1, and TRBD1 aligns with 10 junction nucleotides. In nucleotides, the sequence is TGTGCCAGTAGTATAGTTGGGACAGGGGTAGATGAGCAGTTCTTC. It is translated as CASSIVGTGVDEQFF. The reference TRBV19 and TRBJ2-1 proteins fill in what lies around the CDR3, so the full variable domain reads DGGITQSPKYLFRKEGQNVTLSCEQNLNHDAMYWYRQDPGQGLRLIYYSQIVNDFQKGDIAEGYSVSREKKESFPLTVTSAQKNPTAFYLCASSIVGTGVDEQFFGPGTRLTVL.